Shown below are 4 T cell receptor beta chains from a single sample sequenced in a study of T cell responses to AZD1222 COVID-19 vaccine. Libraries were prepared by immunoSEQ multiplex PCR; TCRdb keeps only in-frame clonotypes and omits some of them. The table has 150,000 to 200,000 clones, 92% seen once. This sample comprised peripheral blood, obtained 28 days after the second AZD1222 dose. These receptors all stem from an adult who received the AZD1222 COVID-19 vaccine.

This clone was recorded only once. The CDR3 loop is CASSPTISAEQFF. CDR3 coding DNA: TGTGCCAGCAGTCCCACGATTAGCGCTGAGCAGTTCTTC. The gene calls are TRBV6-2 or TRBV6-3 and TRBJ2-1; TRBD2 might be the D (5 bases). Trimming took off 5 bases at V and 9 bases at J, with 14 bases between the two ends. Germline V gene sequence: CDR1 MNHEY, CDR2 SVGEGT. This CDR3 contains 13 residues.

V usage is TRBV6-4 and J usage is TRBJ2-3; 8 bases are shared with TRBD1. The CDR3 extends over 16 amino acids. Germline assignment: CDR1 MRHNA and CDR2 SNTAGT. V trimming: 0 bases; J trimming: 1 base; junction bases outside the gene matches: 3. CDR3 sequence: CASSDSGTGGTDTQYF. DNA for the CDR3: TGTGCCAGCAGTGACTCCGGGACAGGAGGCACAGATACGCAGTATTTT.

J is TRBJ1-1 and V is TRBV5-6; D gene unclear. This CDR3 region has 15 residues. CDR1 and CDR2 (germline): SGHDT, YYEEEE. Trimming took 1 base from V and 6 from J, leaving 16 bases between them. The CDR3 DNA sequence: TGTGCCAGCAGCTTGAGAGTCCTGCATAACTCTGAAGCTTTCTTT. The encoded protein is CASSLRVLHNSEAFF.

The chain combines TRBV20-1 with TRBJ1-1; D remains ambiguous. The germline V gene has CDR1 DFQATT and CDR2 SNEGSKA (reference sequence). V was shortened by 3 bases and J by 8 bases, with 10 bases between the two germline ends. CDR3 length equals 11 residues. The CDR3 protein is CSAREAPEAFF. The CDR3 DNA reads as TGCAGTGCTAGGGAGGCACCAGAAGCTTTCTTT.